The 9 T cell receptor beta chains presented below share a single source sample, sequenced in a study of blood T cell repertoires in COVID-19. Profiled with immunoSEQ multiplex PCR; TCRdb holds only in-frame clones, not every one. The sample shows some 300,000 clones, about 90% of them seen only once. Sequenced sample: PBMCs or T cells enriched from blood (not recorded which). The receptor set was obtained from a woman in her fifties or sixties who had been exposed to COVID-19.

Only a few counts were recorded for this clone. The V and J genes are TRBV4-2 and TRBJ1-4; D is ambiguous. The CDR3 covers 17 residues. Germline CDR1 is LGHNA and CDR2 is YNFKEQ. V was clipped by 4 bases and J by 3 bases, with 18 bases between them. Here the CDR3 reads CASSLGPARSANEKLFF. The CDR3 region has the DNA TGTGCCAGCAGCCTGGGCCCGGCCCGCTCGGCTAATGAAAAACTGTTTTTT.

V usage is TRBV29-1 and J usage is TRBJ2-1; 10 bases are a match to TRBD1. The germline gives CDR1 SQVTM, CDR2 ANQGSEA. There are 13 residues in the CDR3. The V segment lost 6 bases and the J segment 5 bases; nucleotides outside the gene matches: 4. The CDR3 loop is CSVRQGADNEQFF. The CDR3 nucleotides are TGCAGCGTGAGACAGGGGGCGGACAATGAGCAGTTCTTC.

This CDR3 is CASSYRGPDTEAFF. CDR3 nucleotides: TGTGCCAGCAGTTACAGGGGCCCGGACACTGAAGCTTTCTTT. The chain couples TRBV6-9 to TRBJ1-1; possibly TRBD1 for D (6 bases). Germline CDR1 reads MNHGY; CDR2 reads SVAAGI. Trimming took 3 bases from V and 3 from J, leaving 11 bases between them. CDR3 size: 14 residues.

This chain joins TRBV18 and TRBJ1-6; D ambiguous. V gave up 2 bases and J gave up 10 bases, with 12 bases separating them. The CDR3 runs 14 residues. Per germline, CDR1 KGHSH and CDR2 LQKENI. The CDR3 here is CASSPTVERSPLHF. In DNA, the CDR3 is TGTGCCAGCTCACCAACCGTGGAGAGATCACCCCTCCACTTT.

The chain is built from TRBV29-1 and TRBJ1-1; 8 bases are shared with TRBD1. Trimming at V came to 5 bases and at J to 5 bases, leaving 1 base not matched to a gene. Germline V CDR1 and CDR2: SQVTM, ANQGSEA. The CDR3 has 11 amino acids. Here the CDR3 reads CSVRDRTEAFF. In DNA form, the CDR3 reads TGCAGCGTTCGGGACAGGACTGAAGCTTTCTTT.

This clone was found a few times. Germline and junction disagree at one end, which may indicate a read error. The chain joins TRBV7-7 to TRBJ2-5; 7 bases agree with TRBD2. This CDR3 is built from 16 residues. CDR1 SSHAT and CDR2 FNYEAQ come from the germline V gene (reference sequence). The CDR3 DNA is TGTGCTAGCAGCCCAGGTGTTGGCGGGGGCCAAGAGACCCAGTACTTC. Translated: CASSPGVGGGQETQYF.

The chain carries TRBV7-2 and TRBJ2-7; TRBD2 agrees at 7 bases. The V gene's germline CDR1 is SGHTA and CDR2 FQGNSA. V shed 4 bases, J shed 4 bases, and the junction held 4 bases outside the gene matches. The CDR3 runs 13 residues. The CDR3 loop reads CASSSAGVYEQYF. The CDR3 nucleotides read TGTGCCAGCAGCTCCGCGGGGGTTTACGAGCAGTACTTC.

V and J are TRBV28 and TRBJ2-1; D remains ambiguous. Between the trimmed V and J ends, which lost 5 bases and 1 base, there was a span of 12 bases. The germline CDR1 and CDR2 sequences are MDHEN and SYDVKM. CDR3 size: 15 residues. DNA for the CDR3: TGTGCCAGCAGTCGACTGACGCCTTCCTACAATGAGCAGTTCTTC. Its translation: CASSRLTPSYNEQFF.

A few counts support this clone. The CDR3 region is CASSPAEGTEAFF. As DNA, the CDR3 is TGTGCCAGCTCACCGGCGGAGGGGACTGAAGCTTTCTTT. The chain carries TRBV18 and TRBJ1-1, with D possibly matching TRBD1 (5 bases). This CDR3 has 13 amino acids. Trimming left V 3 bases short and J 5 bases short, with 10 bases between. In germline, CDR1 is KGHSH, CDR2 LQKENI.